The 23 T cell receptor beta chains given below trace back to one sample, sequenced in a study of blood T cell repertoires in COVID-19. Assay used: immunoSEQ multiplex PCR; TCRdb lists only in-frame clones, some missing. This table holds approximately 77,000 clones, approximately 85% found once. The sample taken for sequencing was peripheral blood. All receptors derive from a man aged 50-59 years with COVID-19, enrolled during active disease.

The rearrangement links TRBV7-3 to TRBJ2-1, with D possibly TRBD2 on 6 matching bases. CDR1 is SGHTA, CDR2 FQGTGA, per germline. The V and J ends lost 5 bases and 5 bases respectively, with 16 bases between them. This CDR3 is built from 15 residues. This CDR3 is CASSPSGPSNNEQFF. CDR3 DNA: TGTGCCAGCAGCCCAAGCGGGCCATCGAACAATGAGCAGTTCTTC.

Here the CDR3 reads CASRMQGAGGYTF. As DNA, the CDR3 is TGTGCCAGCCGAATGCAGGGGGCAGGAGGCTACACCTTC. The V and J genes are TRBV19 and TRBJ1-2, with 8 positions matching TRBD1. This CDR3 is 13 amino acids long. CDR1 LNHDA and CDR2 SQIVND come from the germline V gene (reference sequence). The V and J ends lost 9 bases and 8 bases, in that order; junction bases with no gene match: 11. Filled out from reference TRBV19 and TRBJ1-2, the complete variable domain reads DGGITQSPKYLFRKEGQNVTLSCEQNLNHDAMYWYRQDPGQGLRLIYYSQIVNDFQKGDIAEGYSVSREKKESFPLTVTSAQKNPTAFYLCASRMQGAGGYTFGSGTRLTVV.

The rearrangement links TRBV29-1 to TRBJ2-1, with D perhaps TRBD1 (6 bases). Germline loops: CDR1 SQVTM, CDR2 ANQGSEA. V was trimmed by 3 bases and J by 7 bases, leaving 13 bases between them. This CDR3 has 13 amino acids. Here the CDR3 DNA reads TGCAGCGTTGAGGGTGGGGGCCGGAATGAGCAGTTCTTC. It is translated as CSVEGGGRNEQFF.

This chain uses TRBV6-5 with TRBJ2-7; D might be TRBD2 (6 bases). CDR3 length equals 16 residues. V lost 0 bases and J lost 3, with 15 bases in between. Germline V lookup: CDR1 MNHEY, CDR2 SVGAGI. CDR3 region: CASSYSTGTGGYEQYF. CDR3 coding DNA: TGTGCCAGCAGTTACTCGACCGGGACTGGGGGCTACGAGCAGTACTTC.

This clone came up once. CDR3 protein: CASSQDFTEPTDYGYTF. DNA for the CDR3: TGCGCCAGCAGCCAAGATTTCACCGAGCCTACAGATTATGGCTACACCTTC. The J gene is TRBJ1-2, the V gene TRBV4-3; D remains ambiguous. CDR1 and CDR2 from the germline V gene are LGHNA and YSLEER. The CDR3 is 17 residues long. The ends were cut back, 0 bases at V and 5 bases at J, with 19 bases in the middle.

The chain joins TRBV28 to TRBJ2-7, with D perhaps matching TRBD2 (6 bases). The CDR3 sequence is 12 residues long. Per the germline V gene, CDR1 is MDHEN and CDR2 is SYDVKM. The V end was cut by 0 bases, the J end by 12 bases, with 12 bases between. CDR3 nucleotide sequence: TGTGCCAGCAGTTTATGGACGGGAGTGGCGTACTTC. It translates to CASSLWTGVAYF. The full variable domain, rest sourced from reference TRBV28 and TRBJ2-7, is DVKVTQSSRYLVKRTGEKVFLECVQDMDHENMFWYRQDPGLGLRLIYFSYDVKMKEKGDIPEGYSVSREKKERFSLILESASTNQTSMYLCASSLWTGVAYFGPGTRLTVT.

This clone was seen more than once but under ten times. The J gene is TRBJ2-7, the V gene TRBV6-2 or TRBV6-3; D may be TRBD2 (6 bases). The CDR3 loop spans 16 amino acids. CDR1 is MNHEY, CDR2 SVGEGT, per germline. V gave up 2 bases and J gave up 0 bases, with 14 bases separating them. In DNA form, the CDR3 reads TGTGCCAGCAGTTACGGGGACTCCCGACTCTCCTACGAGCAGTACTTC. It codes for CASSYGDSRLSYEQYF.

V gene TRBV4-1 combines with J gene TRBJ2-1, with 8 bases aligning to TRBD1. V lost 6 bases and J lost 4; bases outside the gene matches: 8. Germline values: CDR1 MGHRA, CDR2 YSYEKL. The CDR3 is 15 residues long. In DNA, the CDR3 is TGCGCCAGCAGTCCCCGGACAGGGTTGTACAATGAGCAGTTCTTC. It yields the protein CASSPRTGLYNEQFF.

The chain links TRBV12-3 or TRBV12-4 to TRBJ2-2; D unclear. Trimming removed 4 bases at V and 2 bases at J, with 5 bases between. This CDR3 spans 13 amino acids. Here the CDR3 reads CASSYINTGELFF. Written as DNA, the CDR3 is TGTGCCAGCAGTTATATAAACACCGGGGAGCTGTTTTTT.

The DNA of the CDR3 is TGTGCCAGCAGACCGGGACAGTCTTTTAATGAAAAACTGTTTTTT. Translation: CASRPGQSFNEKLFF. This rearrangement joins TRBV6-5 to TRBJ1-4; 7 bases are shared with TRBD1. CDR1 is MNHEY, CDR2 SVGAGI, per germline. The V segment lost 6 bases and the J segment 4 bases; nucleotides outside the gene matches: 8. The CDR3 is 15 residues long.

The chain joins TRBV6-1 to TRBJ1-5; weak D call: TRBD1 (5 bases). Germline V gene data show CDR1 as MNHNS and CDR2 as SASEGT. Deletions cut 3 bases from V and 3 bases from J, with 15 bases between. The CDR3 has 16 amino acids. This CDR3 reads CASSDGAVIDNQPQHF. In DNA, the CDR3 is TGTGCCAGCAGTGATGGGGCAGTTATCGACAATCAGCCCCAGCATTTT.

By share of the sample, this clone is medium-sized. The chain joins TRBV6-2 or TRBV6-3 to TRBJ1-5, with a weak D call TRBD1 (6 bases). The germline gives CDR1 MNHEY, CDR2 SVGEGT. This CDR3 region has 14 residues. V shed 4 bases and J shed 6 bases, with 13 bases lying between them. CDR3 nucleotide sequence: TGTGCCAGCAGTTCAGGGGCGAACAGTCAGCCCCAGCATTTT. Encoded protein: CASSSGANSQPQHF.

J is TRBJ2-6 and V is TRBV19; D is perhaps TRBD1 (5 bases). Deletions cut 3 bases from V and 4 bases from J, with 7 bases between. The CDR3 loop spans 14 amino acids. Per the germline V gene, CDR1 is LNHDA and CDR2 is SQIVND (reference sequence). The CDR3 nucleotides read TGTGCCAGTAGTATGAAGGGGGGGGCCAACGTCCTGACTTTC. Amino acids: CASSMKGGANVLTF.

The chain couples TRBV7-2 to TRBJ2-5; D is possibly TRBD2 (6 bases). Germline-derived CDR1 and CDR2 are SGHTA and FQGNSA. The CDR3 has 15 amino acids. V was cut by 1 base and J by 7 bases, with 16 bases left in between. CDR3 sequence reads: CASSLEAGTGWTQYF. CDR3 in DNA: TGTGCCAGCAGCTTAGAGGCCGGGACTGGTTGGACCCAGTACTTC.

The CDR3: CASSFVQGFLGGYTF. In nucleotides, the CDR3 is TGTGCCAGCAGTTTTGTACAGGGCTTCCTCGGTGGCTACACCTTC. The chain carries TRBV28 and TRBJ1-2; D is possibly TRBD1 (6 bases). CDR3 length: 15 residues. Germline V gene data show CDR1 as MDHEN and CDR2 as SYDVKM. V lost 3 bases to trimming and J lost 7 bases, with 18 bases between them.

This chain connects TRBV7-9 to TRBJ1-6; D call uncertain. CDR1 SEHNR and CDR2 FQNEAQ come from the germline V gene (reference sequence). This CDR3 spans 12 amino acids. V was trimmed by 7 bases and J by 10 bases, leaving 11 bases between them. The CDR3 nucleotides read TGTGCCAGCAACACCAACCTCTCACCCCTCCACTTT. Encoded protein: CASNTNLSPLHF.

The chain carries TRBV11-2 and TRBJ2-7; 11 nucleotides agree with TRBD2. CDR3 size: 16 residues. V was pared by 6 bases and J by 0 bases, with 7 bases of the junction left unmatched. Germline lookup yields CDR1 SGHAT and CDR2 FQNNGV. The CDR3 DNA sequence: TGTGCCAGCAGAGGGACTAGCGGACGCATCTCCTACGAGCAGTACTTC. This sequence encodes CASRGTSGRISYEQYF.

The V call is TRBV7-9, the J call TRBJ1-1, with D uncertain. Trimming left V 5 bases short and J 5 bases short, with 12 bases between. The CDR3 runs 13 residues. The germline V gene has CDR1 SEHNR and CDR2 FQNEAQ (reference sequence). CDR3 residues: CASSPGRSTEAFF. The CDR3 coding sequence is TGTGCCAGCAGCCCTGGGCGATCTACTGAAGCTTTCTTT.

Details on this clone: Different DNA sequences within this sample yield the same CDR3. The genes are TRBV30 and TRBJ2-1; D remains unclear. V dropped 0 bases and J dropped 4 bases, with 4 bases sitting between them. The CDR3 contains 12 residues. CDR1 GTSNPN and CDR2 SVGIG come from the germline V gene (reference sequence). This CDR3 is CAWSVAYNEQFF. CDR3 bases: TGTGCCTGGAGTGTTGCGTACAATGAGCAGTTCTTC.

The V and J genes are TRBV2 and TRBJ1-1; maybe TRBD1 (5 bases). The CDR3 spans 13 residues. V gave up 7 bases and J gave up 0 bases, with 9 bases separating them. Germline V gene sequence: CDR1 SNHLY, CDR2 FYNNEI. The CDR3 region is CASTAGMNTEAFF. In nucleotides, the CDR3 is TGTGCCAGCACGGCAGGGATGAACACTGAAGCTTTCTTT.

The chain joins TRBV5-1 to TRBJ2-5; the D is unclear. Germline V lookup: CDR1 SGHRS, CDR2 YFSETQ. This CDR3 region has 15 residues. V lost 2 bases and J lost 1, with 12 bases in between. CDR3 DNA: TGCGCCAGCAGCTTTCTGGTGATCGGCCAAGAGACCCAGTACTTC. Translation: CASSFLVIGQETQYF. The full variable domain, rest sourced from reference TRBV5-1 and TRBJ2-5, is KAGVTQTPRYLIKTRGQQVTLSCSPISGHRSVSWYQQTPGQGLQFLFEYFSETQRNKGNFPGRFSGRQFSNSRSEMNVSTLELGDSALYLCASSFLVIGQETQYFGPGTRLLVL.

In DNA form, the CDR3 reads TGTGCCACCAGCACTCAACAGGGGTGGGACACTGAAGCTTTCTTT. Protein: CATSTQQGWDTEAFF. The rearrangement uses TRBV15 and TRBJ1-1; 7 nucleotides align to TRBD1. The CDR3 length is 15 residues. CDR1 and CDR2 (germline): LNHNV, YYDKDF (reference sequence). After removal of 4 bases from V and 3 bases from J, the junction contained 8 bases not matched to a gene.

This clone was detected once. The rearrangement uses TRBV30 and TRBJ1-6; D is uncertain. Germline CDR1 reads GTSNPN; CDR2 reads SVGIG (reference sequence). The V and J ends lost 4 bases and 10 bases respectively, with 20 bases between them. This CDR3 has 15 residues. The CDR3 nucleotides read TGTGCCTGGATGTCTATTGAGGGTGAGAGCTCACCCCTCCACTTT. The encoded protein is CAWMSIEGESSPLHF.